This paragraph reports one TCR beta chain. This clone was counted between two and nine times. The antigen it binds to is not known. No base quality information exists; no much larger clone differs at one position. The data were taken from a study of T cell responses to AZD1222 COVID-19 vaccine (dated by TCRdb to the early 2020s). For the study in its entirety: TCR sequencing was performed for about 250 trial participants, of whom about 200 were given two doses of AZD1222 and around 26 were given two doses of MenACWY control vaccine. Trial participants were enrolled into age subgroups of 18-55, 56-69 and 70-plus years, which contained about 150, 27 and 61 TCR-sequenced participants, respectively.

The CDR3 measures 15 amino acids from cysteine to phenylalanine. CDR3 DNA only is kept here, 45 bases in frame from base 1. CDR1 is given as SNHLY and CDR2 as FYNNEI, both from the germline V gene. Trimming accounts for 0 bases at V and 2 bases at J, while the number of junction bases matched to no gene is 1. The sample's time point label, in plain terms: about 28 days (+/-7) after the second vaccine dose. Because spike-specific TCR depth and breadth did not differ between the two schedules, AZD1222 recipients who got a second dose at roughly 4 weeks were pooled with those who got a second dose at roughly 12 weeks. Vaccinee samples came from UK trials COV001 and COV002, including a single-blind randomized controlled phase 2/3 trial of AZD1222 (ChAdOx1 nCoV-19) in healthy adults. Trial participant PBMC samples were collected at day 0 and day 28 after the second dose for TCRbeta chain sequencing. Broader findings and caveats from the paper: Because no day 14 peak-response samples were available, the repertoires could be characterized only after the peak T cell response. Participants were mostly white British and included more females than males, and it was suggested by the authors that clonal diversity may have been underestimated. Only five or six AZD1222 recipients were SARS-CoV-2 seropositive at baseline, limiting conclusions about previously exposed vaccinees. Reportedly, close to half of the unique spike-specific TCRs recognized epitopes lying outside the regions that are mutated in the B.1.351 and B.1.1.7 variants. In the small 56-69-year group, the increase in depth fell short of significance, most likely because of low power. After two AZD1222 doses, spike-specific TCR breadth and depth were significantly higher than at day 0 and than in MenACWY recipients. CD4 TCRs associated with the vaccine covered the entire spike protein, and the dominant responses were in regions 160-218 and 743-854.

The CDR3 regions of human TCRbeta chains were subjected to immunosequencing. In the original analysis: TCRs in the repertoires were compared against a reference library of SARS-CoV-2-specific TCRs that had been generated with the MIRA antigen-specificity platform. Breadth meant the fraction of unique TCRs that were SARS-CoV-2-associated, whereas depth meant the fraction of total T cells that were SARS-CoV-2-associated. Using the MIRA data, every spike-specific TCR was mapped to the spike region that the TCR reacted to and assigned to either a CD4 or a CD8 class. Log10-transformed breadth and depth values were compared by one-way ANOVA with Sidak's multiple comparisons tests. TCRdb re-hosts the immuneACCESS table, in-frame sequences only. Its copies lack some clones; in the studies checked, an unresolved V gene accounts for under half of them, and the cause for the rest is not known. V and J calls and clone size are copied from that table; D and trimming were computed from the DNA. This sample holds 95,000 to 150,000 clones; approximately 85% were observed only once. 3.5% to 5.5% of the sample is in the top ten clones.

Sequencing used peripheral blood, obtained 28 days after the second AZD1222 dose. The sequence links TRBV2 to TRBJ1-5, and 7 bases in between align with TRBD1. The clonotype comes from an adult who received the AZD1222 COVID-19 vaccine. In nucleotide form, the sequence is TGTGCCAGCAGTGAAGCCAGGGGGGGCAATCAGCCCCAGCATTTT. Its protein is CASSEARGGNQPQHF.